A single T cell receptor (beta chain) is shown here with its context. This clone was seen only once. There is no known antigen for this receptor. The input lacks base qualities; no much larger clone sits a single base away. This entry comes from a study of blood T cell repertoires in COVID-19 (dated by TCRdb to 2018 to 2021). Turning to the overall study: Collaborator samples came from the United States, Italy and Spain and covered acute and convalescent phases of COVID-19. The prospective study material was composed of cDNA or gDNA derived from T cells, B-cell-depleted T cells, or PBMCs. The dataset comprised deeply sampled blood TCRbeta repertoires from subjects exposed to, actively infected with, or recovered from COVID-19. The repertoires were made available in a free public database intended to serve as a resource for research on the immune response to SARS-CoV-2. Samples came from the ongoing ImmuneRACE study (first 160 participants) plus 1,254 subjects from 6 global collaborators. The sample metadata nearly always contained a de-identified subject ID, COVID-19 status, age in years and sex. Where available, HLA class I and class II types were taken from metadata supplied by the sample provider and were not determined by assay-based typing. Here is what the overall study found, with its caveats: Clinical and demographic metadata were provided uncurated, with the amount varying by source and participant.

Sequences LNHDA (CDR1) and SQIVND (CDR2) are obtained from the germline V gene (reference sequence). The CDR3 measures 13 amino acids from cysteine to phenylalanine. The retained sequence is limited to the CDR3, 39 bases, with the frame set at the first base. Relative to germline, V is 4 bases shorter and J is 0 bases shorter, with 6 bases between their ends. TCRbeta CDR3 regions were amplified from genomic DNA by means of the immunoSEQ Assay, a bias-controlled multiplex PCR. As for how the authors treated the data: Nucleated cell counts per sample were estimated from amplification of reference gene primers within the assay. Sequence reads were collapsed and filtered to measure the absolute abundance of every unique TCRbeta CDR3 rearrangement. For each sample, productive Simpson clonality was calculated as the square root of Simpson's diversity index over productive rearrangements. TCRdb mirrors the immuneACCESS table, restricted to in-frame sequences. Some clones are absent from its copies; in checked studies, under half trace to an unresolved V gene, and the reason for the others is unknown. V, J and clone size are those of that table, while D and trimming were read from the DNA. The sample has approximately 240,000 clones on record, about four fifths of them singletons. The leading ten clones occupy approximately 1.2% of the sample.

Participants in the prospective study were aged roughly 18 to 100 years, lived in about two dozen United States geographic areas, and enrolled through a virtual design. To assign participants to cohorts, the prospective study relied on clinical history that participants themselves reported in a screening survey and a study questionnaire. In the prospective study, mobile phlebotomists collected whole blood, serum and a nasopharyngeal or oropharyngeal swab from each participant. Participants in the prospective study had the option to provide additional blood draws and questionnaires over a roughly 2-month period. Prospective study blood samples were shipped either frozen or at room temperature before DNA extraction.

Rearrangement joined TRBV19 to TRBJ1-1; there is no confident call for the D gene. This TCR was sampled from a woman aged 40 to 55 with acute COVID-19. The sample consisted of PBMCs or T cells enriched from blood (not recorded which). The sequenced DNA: TGTGCCAGTAGTAGCGGGGTGAACACTGAAGCTTTCTTT. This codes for CASSSGVNTEAFF.